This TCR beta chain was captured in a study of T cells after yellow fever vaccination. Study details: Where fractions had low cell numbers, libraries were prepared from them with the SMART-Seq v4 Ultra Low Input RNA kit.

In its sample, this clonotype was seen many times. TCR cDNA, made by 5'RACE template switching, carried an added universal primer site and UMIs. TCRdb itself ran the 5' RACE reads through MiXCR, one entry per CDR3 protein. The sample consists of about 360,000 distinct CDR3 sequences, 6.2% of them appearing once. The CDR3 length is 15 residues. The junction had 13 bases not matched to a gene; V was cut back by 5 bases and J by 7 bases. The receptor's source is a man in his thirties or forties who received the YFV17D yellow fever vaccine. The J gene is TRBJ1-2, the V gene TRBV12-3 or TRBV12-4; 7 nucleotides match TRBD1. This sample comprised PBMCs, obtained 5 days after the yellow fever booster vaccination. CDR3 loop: CASSPGADRVSGYTF. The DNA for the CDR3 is TGTGCCAGCAGTCCCGGGGCCGACAGGGTCTCTGGCTACACCTTC.